This is a list of T cell receptor beta chains from one sample in a study of blood T cell repertoires in COVID-19. The table came from immunoSEQ multiplex PCR; TCRdb's copy has only in-frame clones and leaves some out. Counted here are approximately 250,000 clones, about 82% occurring once; the ten biggest clones make up approximately 6%. What was sequenced was peripheral blood. These TCRs come from a woman of 80 years or more with COVID-19, enrolled during active disease. CDR3s include the opening cysteine and the closing phenylalanine or tryptophan. Each record gives: D gene, V gene, J gene, clone size, CDR3 protein, CDR3 DNA. A D gene is named only where the DNA matches it firmly. Clone size is not always given. Where it is, it says once, few, many or a class for expanded clones.

d_call: TRBD2; v_call: TRBV28; j_call: TRBJ2-1; clone_size: .; cdr3_aa: CASNPLGLALNEQFF; cdr3_nt: TGTGCCAGCAACCCTCTGGGACTAGCGCTAAATGAGCAGTTCTTC
d_call: .; v_call: TRBV7-2; j_call: TRBJ2-1; clone_size: .; cdr3_aa: CASSLALGVSYNEQFF; cdr3_nt: TGTGCCAGCAGCTTAGCTCTCGGGGTGTCCTACAATGAGCAGTTCTTC
d_call: .; v_call: TRBV7-2; j_call: TRBJ2-1; clone_size: .; cdr3_aa: CASSIRPSGGYNEQFF; cdr3_nt: TGTGCCAGCTCGATTCGGCCGAGTGGGGGGTACAATGAGCAGTTCTTC
d_call: .; v_call: TRBV14; j_call: TRBJ1-3; clone_size: .; cdr3_aa: CASSLDLTPYGNTIYF; cdr3_nt: TGTGCCAGCAGCCTCGACCTGACTCCATATGGAAACACCATATATTTT
d_call: .; v_call: TRBV28; j_call: TRBJ1-5; clone_size: .; cdr3_aa: CASISAGNNQPQHF; cdr3_nt: TGTGCCAGCATTTCGGCAGGGAACAATCAGCCCCAGCATTTT
d_call: .; v_call: TRBV19; j_call: TRBJ1-3; clone_size: .; cdr3_aa: CASAGVFSGNTIYF; cdr3_nt: TGTGCCAGCGCCGGGGTCTTCTCTGGAAACACCATATATTTT
d_call: TRBD1; v_call: TRBV30; j_call: TRBJ2-2; clone_size: .; cdr3_aa: CAWSDRRTGLSSGELFF; cdr3_nt: TGTGCCTGGAGTGATCGAAGGACAGGGCTTTCGTCCGGGGAGCTGTTTTTT
d_call: .; v_call: TRBV24-1; j_call: TRBJ2-1; clone_size: .; cdr3_aa: CATSDLRVHEQFF; cdr3_nt: TGTGCCACCAGTGATTTGCGGGTTCATGAGCAGTTCTTC
d_call: TRBD1; v_call: TRBV6-2/TRBV6-3; j_call: TRBJ1-5; clone_size: .; cdr3_aa: CASSFQGAGVGQPQHF; cdr3_nt: TGTGCCAGCAGTTTTCAGGGGGCTGGGGTAGGTCAGCCCCAGCATTTT
d_call: .; v_call: TRBV11-2; j_call: TRBJ2-2; clone_size: .; cdr3_aa: CASSLAEASGELFF; cdr3_nt: TGTGCCAGCAGCTTAGCCGAGGCTTCCGGGGAGCTGTTTTTT
d_call: .; v_call: TRBV28; j_call: TRBJ1-4; clone_size: once; cdr3_aa: CASTLRGFNEKLFF; cdr3_nt: TGTGCCAGCACCCTAAGGGGTTTTAATGAAAAACTGTTTTTT
d_call: .; v_call: TRBV3-1/TRBV3-2; j_call: TRBJ2-7; clone_size: .; cdr3_aa: CASSQEGRGNEQYF; cdr3_nt: TGTGCCAGCAGCCAAGAAGGCAGGGGTAACGAGCAGTACTTC
d_call: TRBD2; v_call: TRBV10-2; j_call: TRBJ2-5; clone_size: .; cdr3_aa: CASRASGGRQETQYF; cdr3_nt: TGCGCCAGCAGGGCTAGCGGGGGTCGACAAGAGACCCAGTACTTC
d_call: TRBD1; v_call: TRBV5-1; j_call: TRBJ1-4; clone_size: once; cdr3_aa: CASSRQGEYEKLFF; cdr3_nt: TGCGCCAGCAGTCGACAGGGCGAGTATGAAAAACTGTTTTTT
d_call: TRBD2; v_call: TRBV2; j_call: TRBJ2-5; clone_size: .; cdr3_aa: CASSELVAGGPGETQYF; cdr3_nt: TGTGCCAGCAGCGAACTTGTAGCGGGGGGGCCGGGAGAGACCCAGTACTTC
d_call: .; v_call: TRBV5-4; j_call: TRBJ1-5; clone_size: .; cdr3_aa: CASSLAGGAGSNQPQHF; cdr3_nt: TGTGCCAGCAGCCTGGCGGGGGGGGCTGGGAGCAATCAGCCCCAGCATTTT
d_call: TRBD1; v_call: TRBV19; j_call: TRBJ1-2; clone_size: .; cdr3_aa: CASSIGDRVLSGYTF; cdr3_nt: TGTGCCAGTAGTATAGGAGACAGGGTGTTGAGTGGCTACACCTTC
d_call: .; v_call: TRBV7-3; j_call: TRBJ2-1; clone_size: .; cdr3_aa: CASSTGTNSYNEQFF; cdr3_nt: TGTGCCAGCAGCACAGGGACTAACTCCTACAATGAGCAGTTCTTC
d_call: TRBD1; v_call: TRBV5-1; j_call: TRBJ1-1; clone_size: .; cdr3_aa: CASSPRQGSPTEAFF; cdr3_nt: TGCGCCAGCAGCCCCCGACAGGGATCTCCCACTGAAGCTTTCTTT
d_call: .; v_call: TRBV6-2/TRBV6-3; j_call: TRBJ1-5; clone_size: .; cdr3_aa: CASSYREQPQHF; cdr3_nt: TGTGCCAGCAGTTACCGGGAGCAGCCCCAGCATTTT
d_call: TRBD2; v_call: TRBV7-8; j_call: TRBJ2-1; clone_size: once; cdr3_aa: CASTKRGGVVGEQFF; cdr3_nt: TGTGCCAGCACCAAGCGGGGGGGCGTTGTTGGTGAGCAGTTCTTC
d_call: TRBD2; v_call: TRBV5-1; j_call: TRBJ2-1; clone_size: .; cdr3_aa: CASSPGTRYEQFF; cdr3_nt: TGCGCCAGCAGCCCTGGGACTAGATATGAGCAGTTCTTC
d_call: .; v_call: TRBV2; j_call: TRBJ2-6; clone_size: once; cdr3_aa: CATHPSGANVLTF; cdr3_nt: TGTGCCACCCATCCCTCTGGGGCCAACGTCCTGACTTTC
d_call: .; v_call: TRBV7-3; j_call: TRBJ2-5; clone_size: .; cdr3_aa: CASSLSGGETQYF; cdr3_nt: TGTGCCAGCAGCTTATCGGGGGGCGAGACCCAGTACTTC
d_call: TRBD1; v_call: TRBV7-9; j_call: TRBJ1-2; clone_size: .; cdr3_aa: CASSLVNRGLYGYTF; cdr3_nt: TGTGCCAGCAGCTTAGTTAACAGGGGCCTCTATGGCTACACCTTC
d_call: TRBD1; v_call: TRBV24-1; j_call: TRBJ1-2; clone_size: .; cdr3_aa: CATGGQGGGYTF; cdr3_nt: TGTGCCACCGGGGGACAGGGAGGAGGCTACACCTTC
d_call: .; v_call: TRBV30; j_call: TRBJ1-4; clone_size: .; cdr3_aa: CAWSGHGGISEKLFF; cdr3_nt: TGTGCCTGGAGTGGCCATGGGGGCATAAGTGAAAAACTGTTTTTT
d_call: .; v_call: TRBV2; j_call: TRBJ1-3; clone_size: .; cdr3_aa: CASRQTGPGFSGNTIYF; cdr3_nt: TGTGCCAGCAGGCAGACAGGCCCCGGGTTCTCTGGAAACACCATATATTTT
d_call: .; v_call: TRBV7-2; j_call: TRBJ1-2; clone_size: .; cdr3_aa: CASSQGGGRTYGYTF; cdr3_nt: TGTGCCAGCAGCCAAGGAGGAGGGCGGACGTATGGCTACACCTTC
d_call: .; v_call: TRBV27; j_call: TRBJ1-2; clone_size: .; cdr3_aa: CASSLSRRSSGGYTF; cdr3_nt: TGTGCCAGCAGTTTATCCCGGCGGTCCTCCGGGGGCTACACCTTC
d_call: .; v_call: TRBV10-3; j_call: TRBJ2-2; clone_size: .; cdr3_aa: CASREGGTGELFF; cdr3_nt: TGTGCCTCCCGAGAAGGGGGCACCGGGGAGCTGTTTTTT
d_call: .; v_call: TRBV4-1; j_call: TRBJ1-4; clone_size: .; cdr3_aa: CASSLRQRNEKLFF; cdr3_nt: TGCGCCAGCAGCCTTCGACAGAGGAATGAAAAACTGTTTTTT
d_call: TRBD1; v_call: TRBV7-8; j_call: TRBJ1-4; clone_size: .; cdr3_aa: CASSSRDRVEKLFF; cdr3_nt: TGTGCCAGCAGCTCCCGGGACAGGGTTGAAAAACTGTTTTTT
d_call: TRBD2; v_call: TRBV2; j_call: TRBJ2-4; clone_size: .; cdr3_aa: CASSGVGRTSRSKNIQYF; cdr3_nt: TGTGCCAGCAGTGGAGTTGGTCGGACTAGCAGGTCCAAAAACATTCAGTACTTC
d_call: TRBD2; v_call: TRBV9; j_call: TRBJ2-2; clone_size: .; cdr3_aa: CASASVAGGITGELFF; cdr3_nt: TGTGCCAGCGCATCCGTAGCGGGGGGAATCACCGGGGAGCTGTTTTTT
d_call: TRBD2; v_call: TRBV14; j_call: TRBJ2-5; clone_size: .; cdr3_aa: CASSQDQAGAQYF; cdr3_nt: TGTGCCAGCAGCCAAGATCAGGCGGGGGCCCAGTACTTC
d_call: TRBD1; v_call: TRBV7-2; j_call: TRBJ1-1; clone_size: .; cdr3_aa: CASTRDRGSEEAFF; cdr3_nt: TGTGCCAGCACCAGGGACAGGGGGTCGGAAGAAGCTTTCTTT
d_call: .; v_call: TRBV7-8; j_call: TRBJ2-1; clone_size: .; cdr3_aa: CASSRDSYNEQFF; cdr3_nt: TGTGCCAGCAGTCGTGACAGCTACAATGAGCAGTTCTTC
d_call: .; v_call: TRBV3-1/TRBV3-2; j_call: TRBJ2-5; clone_size: .; cdr3_aa: CASSGEGVIRETQYF; cdr3_nt: TGTGCCAGCAGCGGTGAGGGGGTGATCCGGGAGACCCAGTACTTC
d_call: .; v_call: TRBV28; j_call: TRBJ1-4; clone_size: .; cdr3_aa: CASSFRDSHEKLFF; cdr3_nt: TGTGCCAGCAGTTTCCGGGACTCTCATGAAAAACTGTTTTTT
d_call: .; v_call: TRBV18; j_call: TRBJ1-6; clone_size: .; cdr3_aa: CASSPKLRDTNSPLHF; cdr3_nt: TGTGCCAGCTCACCCAAACTTCGGGACACTAATTCACCCCTCCACTTT
d_call: .; v_call: TRBV7-2; j_call: TRBJ1-1; clone_size: .; cdr3_aa: CASSLEDLRGRTEAFF; cdr3_nt: TGTGCCAGCAGCTTAGAGGATTTGCGGGGCCGCACTGAAGCTTTCTTT
d_call: TRBD2; v_call: TRBV6-5; j_call: TRBJ2-3; clone_size: .; cdr3_aa: CASMISGGPRDTQYF; cdr3_nt: TGTGCCAGCATGATTAGCGGGGGACCTCGAGATACGCAGTATTTT
d_call: .; v_call: TRBV30; j_call: TRBJ1-3; clone_size: .; cdr3_aa: CAWEQGGNTIYF; cdr3_nt: TGTGCCTGGGAACAGGGAGGAAACACCATATATTTT
d_call: TRBD1; v_call: TRBV9; j_call: TRBJ1-1; clone_size: .; cdr3_aa: CASSEQDRLNTEAFF; cdr3_nt: TGTGCCAGCAGCGAACAGGACAGGTTGAACACTGAAGCTTTCTTT
d_call: TRBD1; v_call: TRBV12-5; j_call: TRBJ2-3; clone_size: .; cdr3_aa: CASGLAPGQEGTDTQYF; cdr3_nt: TGTGCTAGTGGTTTGGCACCGGGACAGGAGGGGACAGATACGCAGTATTTT
d_call: TRBD1; v_call: TRBV9; j_call: TRBJ1-2; clone_size: .; cdr3_aa: CASSPWLQGANYGYTF; cdr3_nt: TGTGCCAGCAGCCCTTGGTTACAGGGGGCAAACTATGGCTACACCTTC
d_call: TRBD1; v_call: TRBV18; j_call: TRBJ1-6; clone_size: few; cdr3_aa: CASSPTTGGENSPLHF; cdr3_nt: TGTGCCAGCTCACCGACTACAGGGGGAGAAAATTCACCCCTCCACTTT
d_call: .; v_call: TRBV12-3/TRBV12-4; j_call: TRBJ2-2; clone_size: .; cdr3_aa: CASSTYGELFF; cdr3_nt: TGTGCCAGCAGTACCTACGGGGAGCTGTTTTTT
d_call: .; v_call: TRBV19; j_call: TRBJ1-6; clone_size: .; cdr3_aa: CASSIPGTPDGSPLHF; cdr3_nt: TGTGCCAGTAGTATACCAGGGACACCTGATGGTTCACCCCTCCACTTT
d_call: .; v_call: TRBV4-2; j_call: TRBJ2-5; clone_size: .; cdr3_aa: CASSQGGRQETQYF; cdr3_nt: TGTGCCAGCAGCCAAGGGGGGCGGCAAGAGACCCAGTACTTC